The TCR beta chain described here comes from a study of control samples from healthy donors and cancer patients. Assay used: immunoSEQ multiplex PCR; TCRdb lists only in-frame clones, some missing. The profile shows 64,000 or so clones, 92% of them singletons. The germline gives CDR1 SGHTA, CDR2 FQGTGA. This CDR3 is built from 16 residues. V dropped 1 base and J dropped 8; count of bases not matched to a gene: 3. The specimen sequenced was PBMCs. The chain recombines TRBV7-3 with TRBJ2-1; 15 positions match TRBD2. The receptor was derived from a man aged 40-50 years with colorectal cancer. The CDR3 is CASSLKGLAGGHEQFF. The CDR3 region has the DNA TGTGCCAGCAGCTTAAAGGGACTAGCGGGGGGACATGAGCAGTTCTTC.